Listed here are 29 T cell receptor beta chains from one sample, sequenced in a study of blood T cells in healthy people across ages. Sample-barcoded 5' priming and a J-beta primer mix drove a second PCR of 7 to 11 cycles. TCRdb re-derived calls from the 5' RACE reads in MiXCR, one entry per CDR3 protein. The table lists some 860,000 distinct CDR3 sequences, roughly three fifths of them singletons. The sequencing input was blood. These receptor sequences come from a man between 35 and 55 years old in good health.

The J gene is TRBJ2-1, the V gene TRBV14; the match to TRBD1 covers 7 bases. With V trimmed by 6 bases and J by 1 base, 6 bases remained unmatched. Germline-derived CDR1 and CDR2 are SGHDN and FVKESK. This CDR3 has 15 residues. The CDR3 bases are TGTGCCAGCAGTCTGGGACAGAGATCCTACAATGAGCAGTTCTTC. This translates into CASSLGQRSYNEQFF.

The chain has TRBV18 and TRBJ1-5; 12 positions agree with TRBD1. The CDR3 is made up of 19 amino acids. Losses at the gene ends were 1 base for V and 4 bases for J; bases not matched to a gene: 11. From germline, CDR1 is KGHSH and CDR2 LQKENI. The CDR3 DNA sequence: TGTGCCAGCTCACCACTTGGCCCGGGACAGGGGGCTAAAAATCAGCCCCAGCATTTT. This sequence encodes CASSPLGPGQGAKNQPQHF.

This chain joins TRBV28 and TRBJ2-4; 7 bases agree with TRBD1. Germline values: CDR1 MDHEN, CDR2 SYDVKM. There are 12 residues in the CDR3. V lost 6 bases and J lost 15; bases outside the gene matches: 11. CDR3 region: CASRAGTARPYF. The CDR3 DNA reads TGTGCCAGCAGAGCAGGGACAGCCCGGCCGTACTTC.

This clonotype has more than one count but fewer than ten. V is TRBV14 and J is TRBJ2-1, with 9 bases matching TRBD2. Losses at the gene ends were 5 bases for V and 3 bases for J; bases not matched to a gene: 5. CDR1 SGHDN and CDR2 FVKESK come from the germline V gene. The CDR3 covers 15 residues. The CDR3 DNA reads as TGTGCCAGCAGCGGCGGGGGGGCTCACTACAATGAGCAGTTCTTC. It encodes CASSGGGAHYNEQFF. The whole variable domain, filled in from reference TRBV14 and TRBJ2-1, reads EAGVTQFPSHSVIEKGQTVTLRCDPISGHDNLYWYRRVMGKEIKFLLHFVKESKQDESGMPNNRFLAERTGGTYSTLKVQPAELEDSGVYFCASSGGGAHYNEQFFGPGTRLTVL.

To note about this clonotype: This could be a read error, since a much larger clone is one nucleotide away. This chain uses TRBV5-1 with TRBJ2-5; D not resolved. V was trimmed by 5 bases and J by 4 bases, leaving 18 bases between them. CDR1 and CDR2 (germline): SGHRS, YFSETQ. The CDR3 covers 15 residues. The DNA for the CDR3 is TGCGCCAGCAGTTATATAACCGGGTCAGGAGAGACCCAGTACTTC. It translates to CASSYITGSGETQYF.

The chain joins TRBV2 to TRBJ2-1; the match to TRBD1 covers 7 bases. The CDR3 contains 12 residues. Trimming at V came to 7 bases and at J to 5 bases, leaving 2 bases not matched to a gene. CDR1 and CDR2 from the germline V gene are SNHLY and FYNNEI. The CDR3 coding sequence is TGTGCCAGCATAGGGACAGACAATGAGCAGTTCTTC. Protein: CASIGTDNEQFF.

The rearrangement joins TRBV11-2 to TRBJ2-5; maybe TRBD2 (6 bases). The CDR3 contains 15 residues. Germline values: CDR1 SGHAT, CDR2 FQNNGV. The V gene lost 0 bases and the J gene lost 4 bases, with 12 bases spanning the gap. Here the CDR3 reads CASSLDGTGGETQYF. In DNA, the CDR3 is TGTGCCAGCAGCTTAGACGGGACTGGAGGAGAGACCCAGTACTTC.

This clonotype was detected a few times. This sequence joins TRBV4-2 and TRBJ2-3, with 8 nucleotides matching TRBD2. CDR1 is LGHNA and CDR2 is YNFKEQ in the germline V gene. Unmatched junction bases numbered 3, after V lost 0 bases and J lost 1 base. This CDR3 spans 16 amino acids. The chain's CDR3 is CASSQDGAGGTDTQYF. In nucleotides, the CDR3 is TGTGCCAGCAGCCAAGACGGAGCGGGAGGCACAGATACGCAGTATTTT.

The chain has TRBV30 and TRBJ2-1, with 7 bases that match TRBD2. V shed 3 bases, J shed 4 bases, and the junction held 3 bases outside the gene matches. The CDR3 spans 13 residues. Germline V CDR1 and CDR2: GTSNPN, SVGIG (reference sequence). CDR3 in amino acids: CAWSLAAYNEQFF. CDR3 DNA: TGTGCCTGGAGCCTAGCGGCTTACAATGAGCAGTTCTTC.

The V gene is TRBV15, the J gene TRBJ2-1, with TRBD2 matching 11 bases. V was clipped by 1 base and J by 7 bases; unmatched bases: 9. The CDR3 runs 17 residues. Germline-derived CDR1 and CDR2 are LNHNV and YYDKDF (reference sequence). The CDR3 reads CATSRGGSGGAGNEQFF. CDR3 sequence (DNA): TGTGCCACCAGCAGAGGGGGTAGCGGGGGGGCCGGGAATGAGCAGTTCTTC.

V and J are TRBV27 and TRBJ2-1; 10 bases align to TRBD2. The CDR3 consists of 14 residues. With 3 bases clipped from V and 9 bases from J, the junction kept 5 bases outside the gene matches. Per germline, CDR1 MNHEY and CDR2 SMNVEV (reference sequence). CDR3 protein: CASSFPSGSAEQFF. CDR3 in DNA: TGTGCCAGCAGTTTTCCTAGCGGGAGTGCTGAGCAGTTCTTC.

The CDR3 region is CASSQSGNSEQFF. The CDR3, as DNA: TGTGCCAGCAGCCAAAGTGGGAACAGTGAGCAGTTCTTC. V and J are TRBV7-3 and TRBJ2-1, with unresolved D. This CDR3 is 13 amino acids long. Trimming shortened V by 5 bases and J by 9 bases, and 14 bases separated the two germline ends. Per the germline V gene, CDR1 is SGHTA and CDR2 is FQGTGA.

This chain connects TRBV5-1 to TRBJ2-7, with D unclear. The CDR3 totals 12 residues. CDR1 SGHRS and CDR2 YFSETQ come from the germline V gene. The ends were cut back, 6 bases at V and 1 base at J, with 8 bases in the middle. CDR3 in DNA: TGCGCCAGCAACTCCGGTTCCTACGAGCAGTACTTC. It encodes CASNSGSYEQYF.

The chain is built from TRBV5-1 and TRBJ2-1; TRBD1 matches at 9 bases. Matching the DNA end better, TRBJ2-7 makes the J call doubtful. The CDR3 loop spans 15 amino acids. The germline gives CDR1 SGHRS, CDR2 YFSETQ. The CDR3 is CASSLTPGQGGEQYF. For the CDR3, the DNA is TGCGCCAGCAGCTTGACCCCGGGACAGGGCGGCGAGCAGTACTTC.

V usage is TRBV5-1 and J usage is TRBJ2-5; 13 positions match TRBD2. V was clipped by 4 bases and J by 0 bases; unmatched bases: 3. The CDR3 loop spans 16 amino acids. Germline V gene lookup returns CDR1 SGHRS and CDR2 YFSETQ. CDR3 sequence: CASSTGTSGNQETQYF. The CDR3, as DNA: TGCGCCAGCAGCACCGGGACTAGCGGGAACCAAGAGACCCAGTACTTC.

The V gene is TRBV15, the J gene TRBJ2-7, with 7 bases aligning to TRBD1. With 5 bases clipped from V and 2 bases from J, the junction kept 6 bases outside the gene matches. The CDR3 has 14 residues. Per germline, CDR1 LNHNV and CDR2 YYDKDF (reference sequence). The CDR3 region has the DNA TGTGCCACCAGCTCAAGACAGGGCCCCTACGAGCAGTACTTC. Translating gives CATSSRQGPYEQYF. The variable domain in full, with the rest retrieved from reference TRBV15 and TRBJ2-7, is DAMVIQNPRYQVTQFGKPVTLSCSQTLNHNVMYWYQQKSSQAPKLLFHYYDKDFNNEADTPDNFQSRRPNTSFCFLDIRSPGLGDTAMYLCATSSRQGPYEQYFGPGTRLTVT.

This clonotype was detected only once. The J gene is TRBJ2-7, the V gene TRBV12-3 or TRBV12-4; the D gene could be TRBD1 or TRBD2 (5 bases each). The V gene lost 6 bases and the J gene lost 0 bases, with 21 bases spanning the gap. This CDR3 contains 17 residues. CDR3 amino acids: CASSPTNGALSSYEQYF. CDR3 coding DNA: TGTGCCAGCAGCCCGACAAACGGGGCCTTAAGCTCCTACGAGCAGTACTTC.

The rearrangement joins TRBV7-2 to TRBJ2-4; D ambiguous. Germline values: CDR1 SGHTA, CDR2 FQGNSA. V lost 5 bases to trimming and J lost 7 bases, with 15 bases between them. CDR3 length equals 14 residues. CDR3 sequence reads: CASSPTVAQNIQYF. As DNA, the CDR3 is TGTGCCAGCAGCCCCACCGTAGCACAGAACATTCAGTACTTC.

This clonotype has more than one count but fewer than ten. V and J are TRBV6-5 and TRBJ2-6, with TRBD1 as a possible D gene (6 bases). Trimming shortened V by 0 bases and J by 0 bases, and 9 bases separated the two germline ends. This CDR3 spans 17 amino acids. Germline lookup yields CDR1 MNHEY and CDR2 SVGAGI. CDR3 loop: CASSYSGAYSGANVLTF. In nucleotides, the CDR3 is TGTGCCAGCAGTTACTCGGGGGCGTACTCTGGGGCCAACGTCCTGACTTTC.

The V call is TRBV7-3, the J call TRBJ2-5; 11 bases align to TRBD2. After removal of 6 bases from V and 1 base from J, the junction contained 4 bases not matched to a gene. The germline V gene encodes CDR1 SGHTA and CDR2 FQGTGA. The CDR3 is 15 residues long. CDR3 protein: CASRASGGPQETQYF. The CDR3 coding sequence is TGTGCCAGCAGGGCTAGCGGGGGGCCCCAAGAGACCCAGTACTTC.

The V call is TRBV7-3, the J call TRBJ2-5; 11 bases match TRBD2. Losses at the gene ends were 1 base for V and 0 bases for J; bases not matched to a gene: 10. The CDR3 runs to 19 residues. CDR1 is SGHTA, CDR2 FQGTGA, per germline. The CDR3 sequence: CASSLIALAGGPYQETQYF. In nucleotides, the CDR3 is TGTGCCAGCAGCTTAATAGCCCTAGCGGGGGGCCCGTACCAAGAGACCCAGTACTTC.

J is TRBJ2-5 and V is TRBV6-2 or TRBV6-3; TRBD1 matches 9 bases. The CDR3 is 14 residues long. Unmatched junction bases numbered 7, after V lost 6 bases and J lost 5 bases. Germline CDR1 MNHEY, CDR2 SVGEGT. In DNA, the CDR3 is TGTGCCAGCAGCAAGACAGGGGGAGTGGAGACCCAGTACTTC. It translates to CASSKTGGVETQYF.

This clonotype has a single count. V usage is TRBV24-1 and J usage is TRBJ2-1, with D perhaps TRBD1 (5 bases). Germline V gives CDR1 KGHDR, CDR2 SFDVKD. The CDR3 has 15 residues. Trimming removed 9 bases at V and 2 bases at J, with 16 bases between. Here the CDR3 reads CATGDKQVPYNEQFF. The CDR3 DNA is TGTGCCACCGGCGATAAACAGGTGCCCTACAATGAGCAGTTCTTC.

The CDR3 reads CASDWAGGTDTQYF. The CDR3 DNA reads TGTGCCTCGGACTGGGCGGGAGGCACAGATACGCAGTATTTT. The rearrangement links TRBV2 to TRBJ2-3; 7 bases are shared with TRBD2. The germline V gene has CDR1 SNHLY and CDR2 FYNNEI. CDR3 size: 14 residues. V shed 11 bases, J shed 1 base, and the junction held 9 bases outside the gene matches.

The rearrangement joins TRBV6-1 to TRBJ2-5; 13 bases map to TRBD2. Germline V gene lookup returns CDR1 MNHNS and CDR2 SASEGT. This CDR3 spans 15 amino acids. V lost 6 bases, J lost 2 bases, and 3 bases stayed unmatched. The CDR3 DNA sequence: TGTGCCAGCAGCACTAGCGGGAGGGGACAAGAGACCCAGTACTTC. Protein product: CASSTSGRGQETQYF.

The rearrangement joins TRBV7-9 to TRBJ1-1; no definite D call. Germline values: CDR1 SEHNR, CDR2 FQNEAQ (reference sequence). V was cut by 5 bases and J by 3 bases, with 28 bases left in between. The CDR3 consists of 19 residues. Here the CDR3 DNA reads TGTGCCAGCAGCCCAAAGGTCAGCCGGGTCAAGGACGTGGACACTGAAGCTTTCTTT. Translated, it gives CASSPKVSRVKDVDTEAFF.

The V gene is TRBV3-1, the J gene TRBJ1-1; D is unresolved. Trimming left V 10 bases short and J 1 base short, with 16 bases between. This CDR3 comprises 14 residues. In germline, CDR1 is LGHDT, CDR2 YNNKEL (reference sequence). CDR3 protein: CATRSIGENTEAFF. The CDR3 DNA sequence: TGTGCCACCCGTTCAATAGGCGAGAACACTGAAGCTTTCTTT. The full variable domain, completed using reference TRBV3-1 and TRBJ1-1, is DTAVSQTPKYLVTQMGNDKSIKCEQNLGHDTMYWYKQDSKKFLKIMFSYNNKELIINETVPNRFSPKSPDKAHLNLHINSLELGDSAVYFCATRSIGENTEAFFGQGTRLTVV.

The genes are TRBV4-1 and TRBJ2-1, with TRBD2 identical over 9 bases. The CDR3 runs 17 residues. Germline V gene lookup returns CDR1 MGHRA and CDR2 YSYEKL. Germline trimming cut 3 bases from V and 0 bases from J; bases unmatched to any gene: 6. CDR3 DNA: TGCGCCAGCAGCCACGGACTAGCGCTTAGCTCCTACAATGAGCAGTTCTTC. This gives the protein CASSHGLALSSYNEQFF.

The chain joins TRBV11-2 to TRBJ2-5; D might be TRBD1 or TRBD2, each matching 5 bases. There are 18 residues in the CDR3. CDR1 and CDR2 from the germline V gene are SGHAT and FQNNGV. V was cut by 5 bases and J by 1 base, with 23 bases left in between. This CDR3 is CASSIGAMGRTGQETQYF. CDR3 in DNA: TGTGCCAGCAGCATCGGGGCGATGGGACGCACAGGCCAAGAGACCCAGTACTTC.